This T cell receptor (beta chain) was recovered during a study of blood T cell repertoires in COVID-19. Clones were read by immunoSEQ multiplex PCR, and TCRdb kept only the in-frame ones, dropping some. The table shows about 160,000 clones, with over 70% occurring only once. Per the germline V gene, CDR1 is MNHEY and CDR2 is SMNVEV (reference sequence). The CDR3 covers 15 residues. With V trimmed by 5 bases and J by 4 bases, 6 bases remained unmatched. The material sequenced was peripheral blood. This TCR was sampled from a man in his 70s with acute or convalescent COVID-19. This sequence joins TRBV27 and TRBJ2-4; 9 bases match TRBD1. The CDR3 loop is CASSRTGTGKNIQYF. Written as DNA, the CDR3 is TGTGCCAGCAGTCGGACCGGGACAGGGAAAAACATTCAGTACTTC.